These T cell receptor beta chains were read from a single sample in a study of CD8 T cells in Susac syndrome. TCRdb redid the calling of the immunoSEQ multiplex PCR reads with MiXCR, one entry per CDR3 protein. Of some 170,000 distinct CDR3 sequences detected, just under 95% appear once; the ten largest clones hold around 0.095%. The sample taken for sequencing was CD4+ T cells from PBMCs. These receptors were obtained from a human donor with Susac syndrome. Each CDR3 is given with its conserved first and last residue. Fields, in order: J gene, D gene, V gene, clone size, CDR3 protein, CDR3 DNA. A D gene is named only where the DNA matches it firmly. A row's size may be missing; if present it is once, few, many or a size class.

J gene: TRBJ2-7
D gene: .
V gene: TRBV12-3/TRBV12-4
clone size: .
CDR3 protein: CASSIDSITYEQYF
CDR3 DNA: TGTGCCAGCAGCATCGACAGTATCACCTACGAGCAGTACTTC

J gene: TRBJ2-1
D gene: TRBD2
V gene: TRBV4-2
clone size: once
CDR3 protein: CASSHASGGDSSYNEQFF
CDR3 DNA: TGTGCCAGCAGCCATGCTAGCGGGGGGGACAGCTCCTACAATGAGCAGTTCTTC

J gene: TRBJ2-1
D gene: .
V gene: TRBV19
clone size: .
CDR3 protein: CASSIDLSSSYNEQFF
CDR3 DNA: TGTGCCAGTAGTATAGATCTATCCAGCTCCTACAATGAGCAGTTCTTC

J gene: TRBJ1-2
D gene: .
V gene: TRBV30
clone size: .
CDR3 protein: CAWTGVNYGYTF
CDR3 DNA: TGTGCCTGGACAGGGGTAAACTATGGCTACACCTTC

J gene: TRBJ1-2
D gene: .
V gene: TRBV7-6
clone size: .
CDR3 protein: CASSLAPALGGYGYTF
CDR3 DNA: TGTGCCAGCAGCTTAGCCCCCGCCCTCGGTGGCTATGGCTACACCTTC

J gene: TRBJ2-1
D gene: .
V gene: TRBV9
clone size: .
CDR3 protein: CASSALAFNEQFF
CDR3 DNA: TGTGCCAGCAGCGCTCTAGCATTCAATGAGCAGTTCTTC

J gene: TRBJ2-2
D gene: .
V gene: TRBV20-1
clone size: .
CDR3 protein: CSARDDSGTGELFF
CDR3 DNA: TGCAGTGCTAGAGATGACAGCGGCACCGGGGAGCTGTTTTTT

J gene: TRBJ2-1
D gene: TRBD2
V gene: TRBV12-3/TRBV12-4
clone size: .
CDR3 protein: CASRITSGRYNEQFF
CDR3 DNA: TGTGCCAGCAGGATCACTAGCGGGAGATACAATGAGCAGTTCTTC

J gene: TRBJ2-3
D gene: TRBD2
V gene: TRBV20-1
clone size: .
CDR3 protein: CSASRAGGSTDTQYF
CDR3 DNA: TGCAGTGCTAGTAGAGCGGGAGGAAGCACAGATACGCAGTATTTT

J gene: TRBJ2-7
D gene: .
V gene: TRBV6-2/TRBV6-3
clone size: once
CDR3 protein: CASSYLGNPYEQYF
CDR3 DNA: TGTGCCAGCAGTTACTTGGGGAACCCCTACGAGCAGTACTTC

J gene: TRBJ1-2
D gene: .
V gene: TRBV6-6
clone size: .
CDR3 protein: CASSHGGYGYTF
CDR3 DNA: TGTGCCAGCAGTCACGGGGGGTATGGCTACACCTTC

J gene: TRBJ1-6
D gene: .
V gene: TRBV4-2
clone size: few
CDR3 protein: CASSQWQAEPLHF
CDR3 DNA: TGTGCCAGCAGCCAGTGGCAGGCGGAACCCCTCCACTTT

J gene: TRBJ1-5
D gene: .
V gene: TRBV19
clone size: .
CDR3 protein: CASSIAGGNQPQHF
CDR3 DNA: TGTGCCAGTAGTATCGCCGGAGGCAATCAGCCCCAGCATTTT

J gene: TRBJ2-3
D gene: .
V gene: TRBV12-3/TRBV12-4
clone size: .
CDR3 protein: CATSGTYSTDTQYF
CDR3 DNA: TGTGCCACATCCGGGACTTATAGCACAGATACGCAGTATTTT

J gene: TRBJ1-6
D gene: .
V gene: TRBV7-9
clone size: .
CDR3 protein: CASSLGRAQNSPLHF
CDR3 DNA: TGTGCCAGCAGCTTGGGACGGGCCCAGAATTCACCCCTCCACTTT

J gene: TRBJ2-2
D gene: .
V gene: TRBV2
clone size: .
CDR3 protein: CASKEEGQNTGELFF
CDR3 DNA: TGTGCCAGCAAGGAGGAAGGGCAGAACACCGGGGAGCTGTTTTTT

J gene: TRBJ2-1
D gene: TRBD2
V gene: TRBV20-1
clone size: .
CDR3 protein: CSAAGTSGTNKNYNEQFF
CDR3 DNA: TGCAGTGCTGCCGGGACTAGCGGGACCAACAAAAATTACAATGAGCAGTTCTTC

J gene: TRBJ2-2
D gene: .
V gene: TRBV30
clone size: .
CDR3 protein: CAWSIGGTGELFF
CDR3 DNA: TGTGCCTGGAGTATTGGCGGCACCGGGGAGCTGTTTTTT

J gene: TRBJ2-1
D gene: TRBD2
V gene: TRBV20-1
clone size: .
CDR3 protein: CSAKGTSGYNEQFF
CDR3 DNA: TGCAGTGCTAAAGGGACTAGCGGGTACAATGAGCAGTTCTTC

J gene: TRBJ1-1
D gene: .
V gene: TRBV28
clone size: .
CDR3 protein: CASSDERRLNTEAFF
CDR3 DNA: TGTGCCAGCAGTGATGAGAGACGGTTGAACACTGAAGCTTTCTTT

J gene: TRBJ1-5
D gene: .
V gene: TRBV30
clone size: .
CDR3 protein: CAWSVGRAGQPQHF
CDR3 DNA: TGTGCCTGGAGTGTAGGCCGGGCGGGTCAGCCCCAGCATTTT

J gene: TRBJ1-1
D gene: TRBD1
V gene: TRBV4-2
clone size: .
CDR3 protein: CASSQTGQGGSEAFF
CDR3 DNA: TGTGCCAGCAGCCAAACAGGACAGGGGGGCTCTGAAGCTTTCTTT

J gene: TRBJ2-7
D gene: TRBD2
V gene: TRBV30
clone size: .
CDR3 protein: CAWSVAGGSYEQYF
CDR3 DNA: TGTGCCTGGAGTGTAGCGGGAGGCTCCTACGAGCAGTACTTC